This T cell receptor beta chain is from a study of blood T cell repertoires in COVID-19. As for the study in general: The United States, Italy and Spain supplied acute and convalescent COVID-19 samples. PBMCs, B-cell-depleted T cells, or T cells provided the cDNA or gDNA that made up the material.

In the original processing: The authors estimated nucleated cell counts from reference gene primer amplification. Assay: immunoSEQ multiplex PCR; the TCRdb copy retains only in-frame clones and omits some. V and J calls and clone size come straight from that table; D and trimming were deduced from the DNA. Of 150,000 or so clones listed, around 73% are singletons. CDR1 is SGHTA and CDR2 is FQGNSA in the germline V gene. After removal of 0 bases from V and 6 bases from J, the junction contained 1 base not matched to a gene. The CDR3 extends over 14 amino acids. The material sequenced was peripheral blood. This receptor was taken from a woman between 50 and 59 years old with active or convalescent COVID-19. The rearrangement uses TRBV7-2 and TRBJ1-5; 8 bases agree with TRBD1. CDR3: CASSLARGLQPQHF. The CDR3 DNA sequence: TGTGCCAGCAGCTTAGCCAGGGGGCTTCAGCCCCAGCATTTT.